This T cell receptor beta chain is from a study of technical replicates of blood from several donors. Generated by immunoSEQ multiplex PCR, the TCRdb table keeps only in-frame clones and is missing some. The sample has some 98,000 clones, nearly 97% seen once; the top ten hold roughly 0.23%. Per the germline V gene, CDR1 is SGHAT and CDR2 is FQNNGV. After removal of 6 bases from V and 4 bases from J, the junction contained 3 bases not matched to a gene. The CDR3 runs 15 residues. The sequenced material came from T cells isolated from PBMCs. This sequence joins TRBV11-2 and TRBJ2-2, with 12 bases aligning to TRBD2. The clonotype comes from a human donor in good health. Here the CDR3 reads CASRGLAGSTGELFF. CDR3 coding DNA: TGTGCCAGCAGGGGACTAGCGGGCTCCACCGGGGAGCTGTTTTTT.